Here is one TCR beta chain with its context. Its antigen specificity is not known. Base qualities are missing; no much larger clone stands one base away. CD8 naive samples consisted of CD45RO-negative cells that were positively selected for CCR7, yielding a CD45RA+CCR7+ population without TemRA cells. Donors were healthy HIV-negative adults with no recently reported acute infections or vaccinations. All donors were Caucasian adults living in Nashville, Tennessee, USA. Blood was collected by leukapheresis, and PBMCs were isolated by Ficoll-Histopaque density gradient centrifugation and then cryopreserved in liquid nitrogen vapor phase. Purity and quantity of every magnetically sorted T cell population were checked by analytical flow cytometry. Genomic DNA was isolated from each sorted fraction and quantified by UV absorbance on a Nanodrop 2000c. These data belong to a study of shared clonotypes between healthy human individuals (dated by TCRdb to 2020 to 2021). A note on the overall study: The cohort included a few men and a couple of women between 18 and 49 years of age. Each donor's leukapheresis produced roughly between about 0.8 and 8.9 billion PBMCs. To increase sequencing depth and limit assay-specific biases, different laboratories used diverse techniques to prepare libraries and sequence TCR repertoires. To estimate repertoire size and how much clonotype sharing occurs between individuals, the study deeply sequenced the blood TCR repertoires of 4 to 6 healthy adults. For each donor, CD4 naive and CD4 memory were each given three plates, CD8 naive was given two plates, and CD8 memory was given one plate. The paper as a whole reports these results and caveats: Sampling was restricted to blood, and TCR repertoires in tissues likely differ from the TCR repertoires found in blood. The genetic and exposure-history diversity represented was limited by the small number of donors. Even with the large sequencing depth, rarefaction of the sorted-subset datasets indicated that sequencing was incomplete. Sharing across a few donors was observed for 4.5% to 6.5% of naive CD4, less than 4% of naive CD8, 2% to 2.5% of memory CD4, and around 0.44% of memory CD8 clonotypes. Compared with non-shared clonotypes, clonotypes shared by all four sorted-subset donors had higher generation probabilities. Based on pairwise subsampling, the degree of clonotype sharing among donors was expected to be affected by sequencing depth. Naive subsets generally had larger estimated clonotype richness than memory subsets did.

Using the deep immunoSEQ assay, multiplex PCR amplified TCR CDR3 regions from genomic DNA. For each cell subset, the extracted genomic DNA was distributed evenly across all wells of several immunoSEQ 96-well plates, and each plate served as one replicate. Each replicate PCR for sorted subsets received roughly 0.2 ug genomic DNA, equal to some 32,000 T cell genomes. The purified libraries were quantified using a Qubit 3.0 fluorometer, sized with a Bioanalyzer 2100, and then quantified again using the KAPA Library Quantification kit. Every immunoSEQ 96-well plate was sequenced on a separate single-read 150-cycle Illumina NextSeq 550 flow cell. The study's processing was this. Because the immunoSEQ output held only junctional sequences and lacked quality scores, the filtering could not match the filtering applied to full-length reads. Sequences were annotated with PyIR, a Python wrapper for IgBLAST v1.9, and V/J genes and CDR3 were assigned using IMGT germline references. Reads were filtered out if the reads had weak V/J assignments (E-value above 1e-6), no CDR3, stop codons, out-of-frame junctions, or ambiguous translated residues. V3J clonotypes were defined by identical inferred V gene, J gene, and CDR3 amino acid sequence. The percentage overlap between two repertoires was calculated by dividing the number of shared unique clonotypes by the size of the smaller repertoire. Richness of each repertoire was evaluated using RTK rarefaction, the Chao1 estimator, and Recon v2.1 estimates of unobserved clonotypes. Generation probabilities for all TCRbeta clonotypes obtained by the gDNA method from a few donors were computed using OLGA. TCRdb took over this immuneACCESS table, retaining in-frame rearrangements with V and J assigned. Such tables are incomplete; in checked studies, under half of the missing clones stem from an unresolved V gene, and the remainder is unexplained. V and J calls and clone size are as listed in that table; D and trimming were resolved from the DNA. For this sample the table gives some 2,000,000 clones, of which about 95% were detected only once. Of the sample, roughly 1% falls within the top ten clones.

The germline V gene (reference sequence) provides CDR1 MNHNY and CDR2 SVGAGI. There are 15 amino acids in the CDR3, from cysteine to phenylalanine inclusive. The retained sequence is limited to the CDR3, 45 bases, with the frame set at the first base. The junction shows trimming of 6 bases on V and 5 bases on J, plus 19 bases between the germline ends. The chain is encoded by TRBV6-6 joined to TRBJ1-1, with the D gene not clear enough to name. The sequence was collected from a man in his late teens or twenties in good health. Input material: naive CD8+ T cells sorted from blood. The sample's cell subset or site label is to be understood as: CD45RA+CCR7+. The sequenced DNA is TGTGCCAGCAGCCACTTCGTAGAGGGTTGGACTGAAGCTTTCTTT. Protein translation: CASSHFVEGWTEAFF.